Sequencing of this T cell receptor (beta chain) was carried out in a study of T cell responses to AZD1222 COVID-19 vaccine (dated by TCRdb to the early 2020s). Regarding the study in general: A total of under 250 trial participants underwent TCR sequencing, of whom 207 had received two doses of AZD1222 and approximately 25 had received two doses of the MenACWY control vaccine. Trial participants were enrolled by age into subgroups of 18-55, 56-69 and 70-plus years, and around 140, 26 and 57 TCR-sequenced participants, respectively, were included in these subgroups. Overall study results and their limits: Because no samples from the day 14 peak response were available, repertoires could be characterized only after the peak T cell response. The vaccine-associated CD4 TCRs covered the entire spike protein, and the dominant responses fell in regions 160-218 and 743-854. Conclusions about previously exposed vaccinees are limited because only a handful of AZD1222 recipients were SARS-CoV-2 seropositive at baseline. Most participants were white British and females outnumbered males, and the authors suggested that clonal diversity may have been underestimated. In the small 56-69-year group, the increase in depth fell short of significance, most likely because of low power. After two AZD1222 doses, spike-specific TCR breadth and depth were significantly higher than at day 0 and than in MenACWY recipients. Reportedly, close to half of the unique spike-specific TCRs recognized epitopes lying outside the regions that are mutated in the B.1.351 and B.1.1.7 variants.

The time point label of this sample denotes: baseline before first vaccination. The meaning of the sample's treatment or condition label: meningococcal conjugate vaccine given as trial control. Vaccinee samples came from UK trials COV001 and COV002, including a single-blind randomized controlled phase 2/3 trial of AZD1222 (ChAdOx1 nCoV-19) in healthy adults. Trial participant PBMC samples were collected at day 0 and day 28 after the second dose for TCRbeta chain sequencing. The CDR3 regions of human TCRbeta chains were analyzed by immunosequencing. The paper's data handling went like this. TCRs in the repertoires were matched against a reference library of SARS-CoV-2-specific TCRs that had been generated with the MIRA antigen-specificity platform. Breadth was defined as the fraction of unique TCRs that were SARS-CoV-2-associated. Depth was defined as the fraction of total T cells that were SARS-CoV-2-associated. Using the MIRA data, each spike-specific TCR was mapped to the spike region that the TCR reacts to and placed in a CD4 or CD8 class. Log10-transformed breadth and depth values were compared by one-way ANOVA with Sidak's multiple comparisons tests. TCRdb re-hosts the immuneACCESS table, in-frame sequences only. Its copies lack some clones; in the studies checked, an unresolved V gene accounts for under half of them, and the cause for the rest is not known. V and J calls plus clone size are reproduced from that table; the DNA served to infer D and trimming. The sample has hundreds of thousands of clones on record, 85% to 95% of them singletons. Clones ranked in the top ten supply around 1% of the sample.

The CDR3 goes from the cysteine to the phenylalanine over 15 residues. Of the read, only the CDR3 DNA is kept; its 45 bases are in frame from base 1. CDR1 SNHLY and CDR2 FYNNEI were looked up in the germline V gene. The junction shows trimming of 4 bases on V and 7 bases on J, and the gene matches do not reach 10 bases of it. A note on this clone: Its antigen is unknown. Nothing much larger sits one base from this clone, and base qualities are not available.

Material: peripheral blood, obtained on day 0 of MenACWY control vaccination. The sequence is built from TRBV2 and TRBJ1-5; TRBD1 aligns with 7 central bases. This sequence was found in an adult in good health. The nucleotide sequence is TGTGCCAGCAGTGCCCGACAGGGAACGGGGCAGCCCCAGCATTTT. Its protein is CASSARQGTGQPQHF.